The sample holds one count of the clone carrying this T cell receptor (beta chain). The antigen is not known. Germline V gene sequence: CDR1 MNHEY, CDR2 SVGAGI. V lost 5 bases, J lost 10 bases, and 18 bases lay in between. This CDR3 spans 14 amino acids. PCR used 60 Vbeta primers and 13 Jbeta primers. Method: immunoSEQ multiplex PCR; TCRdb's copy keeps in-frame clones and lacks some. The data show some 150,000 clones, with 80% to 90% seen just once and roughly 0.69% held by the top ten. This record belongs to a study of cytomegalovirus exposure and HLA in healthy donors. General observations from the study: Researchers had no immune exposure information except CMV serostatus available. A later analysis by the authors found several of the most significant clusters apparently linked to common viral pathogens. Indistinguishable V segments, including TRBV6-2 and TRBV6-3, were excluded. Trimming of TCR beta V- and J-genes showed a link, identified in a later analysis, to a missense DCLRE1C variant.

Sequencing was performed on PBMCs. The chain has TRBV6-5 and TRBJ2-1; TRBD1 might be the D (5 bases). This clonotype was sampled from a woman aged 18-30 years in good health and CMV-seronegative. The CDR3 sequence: CASSTPPGAKEQFF. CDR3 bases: TGTGCCAGCAGTACCCCGCCTGGGGCGAAAGAGCAGTTCTTC.